Presented here are 32 T cell receptor beta chains from one specimen sequenced in a study of shared clonotypes between healthy human individuals. Assay: immunoSEQ multiplex PCR; the TCRdb copy retains only in-frame clones and omits some. The sample lists roughly 2.2 million clones, just over 90% occurring once. The sequencing sample was made of naive CD4+ T cells from PBMCs. Sample subset: CD45RA+ positively selected. The receptors here all came from a man aged 18 to 30 in good health. Some clones in this sample may be carry-over from other donors' samples.

The chain carries TRBV28 and TRBJ2-1, with TRBD2 matching over 10 bases. Germline V lookup: CDR1 MDHEN, CDR2 SYDVKM. CDR3 length equals 16 residues. Germline trimming cut 4 bases from V and 7 bases from J; bases unmatched to any gene: 10. Here the CDR3 DNA reads TGTGCCAGCAGTTCGATTCTAGCGGGAGTGCTGAATGAGCAGTTCTTC. Translating it yields CASSSILAGVLNEQFF.

The chain uses TRBV6-5 and TRBJ1-2, with 11 positions matching TRBD1. Germline CDR1 is MNHEY and CDR2 is SVGAGI. The trim removed 5 bases at V and 8 bases at J, leaving 7 bases unmatched. This CDR3 comprises 14 residues. Here the CDR3 reads CASSQGQGVNGYTF. CDR3 in DNA: TGTGCCAGCAGTCAGGGACAGGGGGTAAACGGCTACACCTTC.

The rearrangement uses TRBV18 and TRBJ2-5; 8 bases line up with TRBD2. Germline V lookup: CDR1 KGHSH, CDR2 LQKENI. There are 18 residues in the CDR3. J was trimmed by 5 bases and V by 6 bases; bases with no gene match: 20. The chain's CDR3 is CASSTQTGSGSLRETQYF. The CDR3 nucleotides read TGTGCCAGCTCGACACAAACGGGAAGCGGGAGTCTGAGGGAGACCCAGTACTTC.

This clone was seen just once. V and J are TRBV27 and TRBJ2-7; D is possibly TRBD1 (5 bases). Germline loops: CDR1 MNHEY, CDR2 SMNVEV (reference sequence). The ends were cut back, 3 bases at V and 6 bases at J, with 12 bases in the middle. The CDR3 length is 13 residues. CDR3 amino acids: CASSFKGTGEQYF. CDR3 bases: TGTGCCAGCAGTTTTAAGGGAACAGGCGAGCAGTACTTC.

The chain joins TRBV19 to TRBJ1-4; no definite D call. Germline CDR1 LNHDA, CDR2 SQIVND (reference sequence). The CDR3 is 13 amino acids. Trimming stripped 5 bases from V and 11 bases from J, with 15 bases between. CDR3: CASSSPEERKLFF. The DNA of the CDR3 is TGTGCCAGTAGTTCCCCTGAGGAGAGGAAACTGTTTTTT.

The chain combines TRBV25-1 with TRBJ1-4, with D possibly being TRBD1 (6 bases). This CDR3 is built from 15 residues. V was trimmed by 2 bases and J by 8 bases, leaving 15 bases between them. Germline V gene lookup returns CDR1 MGHDK and CDR2 SYGVNS. As DNA, the CDR3 is TGTGCCAGCAGTGAAGGGGGCCTACCGAGGGAAAAACTGTTTTTT. Residues: CASSEGGLPREKLFF.

The chain couples TRBV6-1 to TRBJ2-7; no firm D call. There are 14 residues in the CDR3. V was clipped by 5 bases and J by 4 bases, with 15 bases between them. The V gene's germline CDR1 is MNHNS and CDR2 SASEGT. As DNA, the CDR3 is TGTGCCAGCAGTCTCCCCAGGTTAGGGTACGAGCAGTACTTC. This translates into CASSLPRLGYEQYF.

This chain's CDR3 is CASSLAATTNEKLFF. The DNA for the CDR3 is TGCGCCAGCAGCTTGGCGGCAACAACTAATGAAAAACTGTTTTTT. The V call is TRBV5-1, the J call TRBJ1-4; D is unclear. The germline CDR1 and CDR2 sequences are SGHRS and YFSETQ. V was cut by 0 bases and J by 0 bases, with 6 bases left in between. The CDR3 extends over 15 amino acids.

V and J are TRBV29-1 and TRBJ2-1; 9 bases agree with TRBD2. From germline, CDR1 is SQVTM and CDR2 ANQGSEA. The CDR3 covers 16 residues. The trim removed 2 bases at V and 0 bases at J, leaving 5 bases unmatched. The CDR3 region is CSVESAGGFSYNEQFF. CDR3 nucleotides: TGCAGCGTTGAATCAGCGGGAGGATTCTCCTACAATGAGCAGTTCTTC.

The V gene is TRBV11-2, the J gene TRBJ2-2; D is uncertain. The CDR3 sequence is 13 residues long. The V and J ends lost 1 base and 7 bases respectively, with 7 bases between them. Germline values: CDR1 SGHAT, CDR2 FQNNGV. CDR3 protein: CASSLAVIGELFF. Here the CDR3 DNA reads TGTGCCAGCAGCTTAGCCGTCATCGGGGAGCTGTTTTTT.

The V and J genes are TRBV4-3 and TRBJ2-5; no definite D call. This CDR3 has 14 amino acids. Deletions cut 4 bases from V and 0 bases from J, with 9 bases between. Germline CDR1 and CDR2: LGHNA and YSLEER. CDR3 DNA: TGCGCCAGCAGCCGAGTACTGTACCAAGAGACCCAGTACTTC. This codes for CASSRVLYQETQYF.

This clone has a single count. The sample carries other DNA sequences with the same CDR3. This chain connects TRBV11-2 to TRBJ2-5; D not certain. In germline, CDR1 is SGHAT, CDR2 FQNNGV. The V end was cut by 1 base, the J end by 4 bases, with 4 bases between. The CDR3 is 12 amino acids. This CDR3 reads CASSLGLETQYF. The DNA of the CDR3 is TGTGCCAGCAGCTTAGGGCTAGAGACCCAGTACTTC.

This chain links TRBV28 with TRBJ1-5; D is ambiguous. CDR1 and CDR2 (germline): MDHEN, SYDVKM. V lost 10 bases to trimming and J lost 4 bases, with 11 bases between them. The CDR3 consists of 12 residues. The CDR3 protein is CATESSNQPQHF. CDR3 sequence (DNA): TGTGCCACCGAGTCGAGTAATCAGCCCCAGCATTTT.

The sample holds one count of this clone. The chain recombines TRBV5-1 with TRBJ2-1, with 12 bases identical to TRBD2. Germline loops: CDR1 SGHRS, CDR2 YFSETQ. The ends lost 5 bases at V and 6 bases at J; junction bases unmatched: 9. CDR3 length: 16 residues. CDR3 amino acids: CASRDIGLAGFNEQFF. Here the CDR3 DNA reads TGCGCCAGCAGGGATATCGGACTAGCGGGATTCAATGAGCAGTTCTTC.

V usage is TRBV28 and J usage is TRBJ2-2; no reliable D call. Trimming pared 5 bases from V and 6 bases from J, leaving 10 bases between. This CDR3 contains 13 residues. From germline, CDR1 is MDHEN and CDR2 SYDVKM. DNA of the CDR3: TGTGCCAGCAGTCCTCTCGCGGCCGGGGAGCTGTTTTTT. As protein: CASSPLAAGELFF.

The V gene is TRBV7-6, the J gene TRBJ2-3, with D possibly TRBD1 on 5 matching bases. The germline gives CDR1 SGHVS, CDR2 FNYEAQ. CDR3 length equals 17 residues. V gave up 1 base and J gave up 2 bases, with 16 bases separating them. CDR3 sequence reads: CASSLGGKQEFTDTQYF. The CDR3 DNA reads TGTGCCAGCAGCTTAGGGGGTAAACAGGAGTTCACAGATACGCAGTATTTT. Combining the CDR3 with reference TRBV7-6 and TRBJ2-3 gives the whole variable domain GAGVSQSPRYKVTKRGQDVALRCDPISGHVSLYWYRQALGQGPEFLTYFNYEAQQDKSGLPNDRFSAERPEGSISTLTIQRTEQRDSAMYRCASSLGGKQEFTDTQYFGPGTRLTVL.

J is TRBJ2-1 and V is TRBV7-2; 12 nucleotides match TRBD2. Looked up from germline, CDR1 is SGHTA and CDR2 is FQGNSA. This CDR3 has 16 residues. V trimming: 6 bases; J trimming: 4 bases; junction bases outside the gene matches: 7. Here the CDR3 reads CASSSGLAGIYNEQFF. DNA for the CDR3: TGTGCCAGCAGTTCCGGACTAGCGGGAATATACAATGAGCAGTTCTTC.

This chain links TRBV14 with TRBJ2-5; D remains unclear. Germline CDR1 reads SGHDN; CDR2 reads FVKESK. The germline V and J ends were trimmed by 2 bases and 2 bases, with 9 bases remaining between them. The CDR3 has 14 amino acids. The CDR3: CASSQRVLQETQYF. CDR3 nucleotides: TGTGCCAGCAGCCAACGTGTCTTACAAGAGACCCAGTACTTC. Together with reference TRBV14 and TRBJ2-5, the CDR3 gives the full variable domain: EAGVTQFPSHSVIEKGQTVTLRCDPISGHDNLYWYRRVMGKEIKFLLHFVKESKQDESGMPNNRFLAERTGGTYSTLKVQPAELEDSGVYFCASSQRVLQETQYFGPGTRLLVL.

The chain couples TRBV15 to TRBJ2-5; D is unresolved. Germline V lookup: CDR1 LNHNV, CDR2 YYDKDF (reference sequence). The CDR3 runs to 16 residues. Trimming left V 0 bases short and J 5 bases short, with 16 bases between. The CDR3 spells CATSREGYVGAETQYF. Here the CDR3 DNA reads TGTGCCACCAGCAGAGAGGGTTATGTGGGTGCGGAGACCCAGTACTTC.

The sample holds one count of this clone. The chain employs TRBV19 and TRBJ2-2; either TRBD1 or TRBD2 may fit D (5 bases each). Trimming left V 1 base short and J 1 base short, with 10 bases between. The V gene's germline CDR1 is LNHDA and CDR2 SQIVND (reference sequence). The CDR3 loop spans 16 amino acids. The CDR3 DNA is TGTGCCAGTAGTATAGTTGGGACGCGGAACACCGGGGAGCTGTTTTTT. Protein: CASSIVGTRNTGELFF.

CDR3 in DNA: TGTGCCAGCAGCTCATTAGCGGGATTTTATAGGAATGAGCAGTTCTTC. Its protein is CASSSLAGFYRNEQFF. This chain links TRBV7-9 with TRBJ2-1; 8 bases map to TRBD2. Germline CDR1 is SEHNR and CDR2 is FQNEAQ (reference sequence). This CDR3 comprises 16 residues. The V and J ends lost 4 bases and 7 bases, in that order; junction bases with no gene match: 12.

V gene TRBV5-1 combines with J gene TRBJ1-3; no clear D gene. The V end lost 3 bases, the J end lost 7 bases, and 11 bases lay between the germline ends. This CDR3 is built from 13 residues. Germline CDR1 is SGHRS and CDR2 is YFSETQ. This CDR3 reads CASSSALLNTIYF. The CDR3 DNA reads as TGCGCCAGCAGCTCCGCCTTGTTGAACACCATATATTTT.

The chain recombines TRBV25-1 with TRBJ1-2; tentatively, D is TRBD1 (6 bases). This CDR3 contains 13 residues. In germline, CDR1 is MGHDK, CDR2 SYGVNS. V dropped 6 bases and J dropped 4 bases, with 12 bases sitting between them. In DNA, the CDR3 is TGTGCCAGCAGCCCACAGGGACGCTATGGCTACACCTTC. Translated: CASSPQGRYGYTF.

The chain recombines TRBV7-2 with TRBJ2-1; D is uncertain. This CDR3 is built from 15 residues. V dropped 1 base and J dropped 8 bases, with 15 bases sitting between them. Germline V gene data show CDR1 as SGHTA and CDR2 as FQGNSA. The CDR3 spells CASSLVSSGDHEQFF. DNA for the CDR3: TGTGCCAGCAGCTTAGTCTCCTCGGGTGACCATGAGCAGTTCTTC.

This sequence joins TRBV11-2 and TRBJ2-1; 14 bases are a match to TRBD2. J was trimmed by 7 bases and V by 2 bases; bases with no gene match: 4. Looked up from germline, CDR1 is SGHAT and CDR2 is FQNNGV. The CDR3 loop spans 16 amino acids. CDR3 in amino acids: CASSLYGTSGRNEQFF. In DNA form, the CDR3 reads TGTGCCAGCAGCTTATACGGGACTAGCGGGAGAAATGAGCAGTTCTTC.

This clone was counted once. The V gene is TRBV7-2, the J gene TRBJ1-4; D ambiguous. Germline CDR1 SGHTA, CDR2 FQGNSA. Trimming shortened V by 7 bases and J by 6 bases, and 18 bases separated the two germline ends. CDR3 length equals 15 residues. CDR3 amino acids: CASNKAGPGDEKLFF. The CDR3 region has the DNA TGTGCCAGCAACAAGGCCGGGCCCGGGGATGAAAAACTGTTTTTT.

V is TRBV7-9 and J is TRBJ2-3; D perhaps matches TRBD1 (6 bases). CDR1 and CDR2 from the germline V gene are SEHNR and FQNEAQ (reference sequence). Trimming took 7 bases from V and 2 from J, leaving 10 bases between them. The CDR3 is 13 residues long. For the CDR3, the DNA is TGTGCCAGCACCTGGGGGCTCACAGATACGCAGTATTTT. Translated: CASTWGLTDTQYF.

The chain employs TRBV6-5 and TRBJ2-5, with TRBD1 matching 8 bases. The CDR3 loop spans 14 amino acids. V shed 6 bases and J 4 bases; nucleotides not matched to a gene: 7. Germline CDR1 reads MNHEY; CDR2 reads SVGAGI. CDR3 nucleotide sequence: TGTGCCAGCAGAAACGACAGGGGAGGAGAGACCCAGTACTTC. It encodes CASRNDRGGETQYF.

At least ten counts were recorded for this clone. Other DNA sequences in this sample translate to the same CDR3. The rearrangement uses TRBV7-9 and TRBJ1-1; D is unclear. Germline lookup yields CDR1 SEHNR and CDR2 FQNEAQ (reference sequence). The CDR3 runs to 13 residues. V was cut by 1 base and J by 1 base, with 4 bases left in between. The CDR3 coding sequence is TGTGCCAGCAGCTTAGAGGGGAACACTGAAGCTTTCTTT. Translated, it gives CASSLEGNTEAFF.

The rearrangement uses TRBV15 and TRBJ1-2; D possibly corresponds to TRBD1 (6 bases). The V gene's germline CDR1 is LNHNV and CDR2 YYDKDF (reference sequence). The V gene lost 0 bases and the J gene lost 5 bases, with 10 bases spanning the gap. This CDR3 is built from 14 residues. CDR3 sequence: CATSRDGQTYGYTF. DNA for the CDR3: TGTGCCACCAGCAGAGATGGACAGACTTATGGCTACACCTTC.

This clone was seen a single time. Other DNA sequences of this sample code for an identical CDR3. This chain connects TRBV28 to TRBJ1-2, with unresolved D. V lost 2 bases and J 5 bases, leaving 12 bases between the germline ends. Germline V gene sequence: CDR1 MDHEN, CDR2 SYDVKM. This CDR3 is 14 amino acids long. The CDR3 is CASSLSPGIYGYTF. The DNA of the CDR3 is TGTGCCAGCAGTTTAAGTCCGGGGATATATGGCTACACCTTC.

V is TRBV27 and J is TRBJ2-1, with 12 positions matching TRBD2. The CDR3 has 16 amino acids. The germline gives CDR1 MNHEY, CDR2 SMNVEV (reference sequence). The V gene end was trimmed by 5 bases and the J gene end by 7 bases; junction bases not matched to a gene: 9. CDR3 bases: TGTGCCAGCAGTAGCCGACTAGCGGGAGTGATGAATGAGCAGTTCTTC. It encodes CASSSRLAGVMNEQFF.